The 10 T cell receptor beta chains below were found in one sample sequenced in a study of beta chain features in type 1 diabetes. Their target antigens are unknown. cDNA synthesis used the whole RNA isolate, giving expressed TCRB sequences. TCRdb keeps only in-frame clones here, not all; method: immunoSEQ multiplex PCR. The table shows about 650,000 clones, with 12% occurring only once. Regarding the study as a whole: In all four CD4+ subsets, TCRB CDR3 length was significantly, moderately reduced in type 1 diabetes.

The sample taken for sequencing was naive CD4+ T cells from blood. Source of these receptors: a man younger than 40 with type 1 diabetes.

V usage is TRBV19 and J usage is TRBJ1-1; D call uncertain. This CDR3 has 12 amino acids. The germline CDR1 and CDR2 sequences are LNHDA and SQIVND (reference sequence). V lost 6 bases and J 2 bases, leaving 7 bases between the germline ends. CDR3 region: CASRWLNTEAFF. The CDR3 DNA is TGTGCCAGTAGGTGGTTAAACACTGAAGCTTTCTTT.

This clone showed up just a few times. V gene TRBV23-1 combines with J gene TRBJ2-2, with 7 bases lining up with TRBD1. TRBV23-1 is annotated as an ORF whose role is uncertain. The CDR3 loop spans 15 amino acids. Losses at the gene ends were 6 bases for V and 6 bases for J; bases not matched to a gene: 10. CDR3 region: CASSHEQGTAGELFF. The CDR3 DNA reads TGCGCCAGCAGCCATGAACAGGGGACGGCCGGGGAGCTGTTTTTT.

The J gene is TRBJ1-2, the V gene TRBV7-9, with 10 positions matching TRBD1. V lost 2 bases and J lost 6; bases outside the gene matches: 6. Germline V lookup: CDR1 SEHNR, CDR2 FQNEAQ (reference sequence). CDR3 size: 15 residues. This chain's CDR3 is CASSLMVGTGDGYTF. CDR3 in DNA: TGTGCCAGCAGCTTAATGGTCGGGACAGGGGATGGCTACACCTTC. Full variable domain (missing parts from reference TRBV7-9 and TRBJ1-2): DTGVSQNPRHKITKRGQNVTFRCDPISEHNRLYWYRQTLGQGPEFLTYFQNEAQLEKSRLLSDRFSAERPKGSFSTLEIQRTEQGDSAMYLCASSLMVGTGDGYTFGSGTRLTVV.

This clone was seen a few times. The chain links TRBV6-1 to TRBJ2-6; no firm D call. The CDR3 runs to 16 residues. V was clipped by 0 bases and J by 0 bases, with 6 bases between them. The V gene's germline CDR1 is MNHNS and CDR2 SASEGT. This chain's CDR3 is CASSEAYSSGANVLTF. Written as DNA, the CDR3 is TGTGCCAGCAGTGAAGCATACAGCTCTGGGGCCAACGTCCTGACTTTC.

The V call is TRBV30, the J call TRBJ2-3; D remains unclear. The CDR3 spans 12 residues. The germline V gene encodes CDR1 GTSNPN and CDR2 SVGIG (reference sequence). V shed 4 bases and J shed 1 base, with 6 bases lying between them. This chain's CDR3 is CAWTFRTDTQYF. The DNA of the CDR3 is TGTGCCTGGACTTTTCGCACAGATACGCAGTATTTT. Variable domain in full (rest from reference TRBV30 and TRBJ2-3): SQTIHQWPATLVQPVGSPLSLECTVEGTSNPNLYWYRQAAGRGLQLLFYSVGIGQISSEVPQNLSASRPQDRQFILSSKKLLLSDSGFYLCAWTFRTDTQYFGPGTRLTVL.

The genes are TRBV28 and TRBJ2-7, with unresolved D. V dropped 4 bases and J dropped 3 bases, with 16 bases sitting between them. CDR1 MDHEN and CDR2 SYDVKM come from the germline V gene. CDR3 size: 15 residues. CDR3 in amino acids: CASSSTSREGYEQYF. The CDR3 DNA reads as TGTGCCAGCAGTTCGACCTCCAGAGAAGGCTACGAGCAGTACTTC. The full variable domain, its missing parts supplied by reference TRBV28 and TRBJ2-7, is DVKVTQSSRYLVKRTGEKVFLECVQDMDHENMFWYRQDPGLGLRLIYFSYDVKMKEKGDIPEGYSVSREKKERFSLILESASTNQTSMYLCASSSTSREGYEQYFGPGTRLTVT.

This chain uses TRBV27 with TRBJ1-6; D remains ambiguous. Trimming pared 2 bases from V and 8 bases from J, leaving 19 bases between. From germline, CDR1 is MNHEY and CDR2 SMNVEV (reference sequence). This CDR3 is built from 17 residues. CDR3 amino acids: CASSLLAPQNRHSPLHF. The DNA for the CDR3 is TGTGCCAGCAGTTTACTCGCGCCGCAGAACCGACATTCACCCCTCCACTTT.

This sequence joins TRBV7-2 and TRBJ1-6; D might be TRBD1 (6 bases). CDR1 is SGHTA and CDR2 is FQGNSA in the germline V gene. This CDR3 region has 15 residues. The V and J ends lost 6 bases and 4 bases respectively, with 13 bases between them. CDR3 coding DNA: TGTGCCAGCAGTCAGGAGAGGGGGTATAATTCACCCCTCCACTTT. Its translation is CASSQERGYNSPLHF. Complete variable domain (other parts from reference TRBV7-2 and TRBJ1-6): GAGVSQSPSNKVTEKGKDVELRCDPISGHTALYWYRQSLGQGLEFLIYFQGNSAPDKSGLPSDRFSAERTGGSVSTLTIQRTQQEDSAVYLCASSQERGYNSPLHFGNGTRLTVT.

The chain employs TRBV2 and TRBJ2-6, with 11 positions matching TRBD1. This CDR3 has 18 amino acids. Germline V gene sequence: CDR1 SNHLY, CDR2 FYNNEI. V dropped 5 bases and J dropped 3; count of bases not matched to a gene: 9. CDR3 protein: CASSRVLDRGLGANVLTF. The CDR3, as DNA: TGTGCCAGCAGTCGAGTTTTGGACAGGGGGCTTGGGGCCAACGTCCTGACTTTC.

The chain is built from TRBV7-9 and TRBJ1-4; D unresolved. Germline CDR1 SEHNR, CDR2 FQNEAQ (reference sequence). V lost 11 bases to trimming and J lost 3 bases, with 25 bases between them. This CDR3 has 17 amino acids. This chain's CDR3 is CAGLRRSRGSANEKLFF. In DNA form, the CDR3 reads TGTGCCGGCCTTCGGAGGTCTCGTGGATCCGCTAATGAAAAACTGTTTTTT.